This section outlines one T cell receptor (beta chain) sequence together with its context. Germline V lookup: CDR1 SNHLY, CDR2 FYNNEI. J was trimmed by 7 bases and V by 7 bases; bases with no gene match: 8. CDR3 length equals 13 residues. The sample comes from a study of blood T cell repertoires in COVID-19. Sequencing used immunoSEQ multiplex PCR; TCRdb keeps in-frame clones, though not all of them. The sample shows 150,000 to 190,000 clones, roughly 80% of them seen only once. The chain uses TRBV2 and TRBJ2-7; 9 nucleotides align to TRBD1. The clonotype originates from a middle-aged man who had recovered from COVID-19. Material: PBMCs or T cells enriched from blood (not recorded which). The CDR3 DNA is TGTGCCAGCAACCAACAGGGGGCTAGGGAGCAGTACTTC. The encoded protein is CASNQQGAREQYF.